This T cell receptor (beta chain) stems from a study of T cell repertoires in cytomegalovirus infection (dated by TCRdb to 2018 to 2020). About the study as a whole: Because public TCR beta signatures pointed to carriage of CMV infection together with the matching HLA type, the HLA type of each donor mattered for the analysis. Broad study findings and their caveats: Cumulative frequency of public TCR beta family members discriminated carriers of CMV infection plus the relevant HLA type in this cohort and an independent approximately 360-donor cohort. In the ex vivo response, HLA-C-restricted CMV-specific TCR beta clonotypes were dominant, and in two of eight donors the single most frequent clonotype came from this HLA-C-restricted group.

Turning to this clonotype: Its antigen remains unidentified. The sample holds no much larger clone one base away, and base qualities are not on file.

The listed sequencing device is Illumina HiSeq 1500. In TCRdb, the public reads were trimmed at Q25 with fastp and aligned with MiXCR, with productive beta chains retained. Each CDR3 protein gets just one entry, which takes the most common genes and DNA from the rows behind it. The sample table records more than 400,000 distinct CDR3 sequences; around 27% of these occur just once. In total, the top ten clones hold less than 15% of the sample. V and J are trimmed by 5 bases and 4 bases, and the gene matches miss 6 bases of the junction. According to the germline V gene, CDR1 reads SGHVS and CDR2 reads FNYEAQ. Measured from the cysteine to the phenylalanine, the CDR3 is 15 residues long. Kept here is only the CDR3 DNA, which spans 45 bases and is read in frame from base 1.

The sequence links TRBV7-6 to TRBJ2-1; 9 central nucleotides agree with TRBD2. This clonotype originated in a human donor in good health (CMV status not recorded). Some clones in this sample may be carry-over from other donors' samples. The sequencing input was PBMCs. The base sequence is TGTGCCAGCAGCCGACTAGCGGAGGGGTACAATGAGCAGTTCTTC. This sequence encodes CASSRLAEGYNEQFF. Full variable domain (CDR3 extended with the reference TRBV7-6 and TRBJ2-1 proteins): GAGVSQSPRYKVTKRGQDVALRCDPISGHVSLYWYRQALGQGPEFLTYFNYEAQQDKSGLPNDRFSAERPEGSISTLTIQRTEQRDSAMYRCASSRLAEGYNEQFFGPGTRLTVL.